This T cell receptor beta chain stems from a study of T-cell memory formation after mild COVID-19. Overall study results and limits: What remained unconfirmed was the SARS-CoV-2 specificity of second-wave clones peaking on day 37. Clones contracting over day 15 to 85 were CD4/CD8 balanced, with later expanders leaning CD4+.

V gave up 7 bases and J gave up 7 bases; unmatched junction bases: 9. Germline V gene lookup returns CDR1 MNHEY and CDR2 SVGAGI. This CDR3 contains 14 residues. MiXCR was run by TCRdb on the 5' RACE reads, yielding one entry per CDR3 protein. This sample has about 110,000 distinct CDR3 sequences, with roughly a sixth found just once. Details on this clonotype: Its matching antigen is unknown.

The origin of this receptor is a man between 18 and 29 years old who had mild COVID-19 (a few samples of this study predate the infection). Cell type and time point are not known. The V gene is TRBV6-5, the J gene TRBJ1-4; 7 bases fit TRBD1. Source material: PBMCs or a T cell subset sorted from them (not recorded which). The CDR3 sequence is CASNQQGRGEKLFF. The CDR3, as DNA: TGTGCCAGCAATCAACAGGGGCGGGGTGAAAAACTGTTTTTT.